Below, one TCR beta chain is given with its context. TCRdb re-analysed the 5' RACE reads in MiXCR, keeping a single row per CDR3 protein. Altogether 110,000 or so distinct CDR3 sequences are present, roughly 19% being singletons, with the ten largest covering roughly 3.1%. V was pared by 4 bases and J by 5 bases, with 14 bases between. This CDR3 has 14 amino acids. This entry is derived from a study of human T cells and chemical hapten exposure. Extraction yielded total RNA from whole blood (unfractionated). The source of this sequence is a human donor in good health. The V call is TRBV12-3 or TRBV12-4, the J call TRBJ1-1; perhaps TRBD1 as D (6 bases). The CDR3 protein is CASSSQGRGTEAFF. CDR3 DNA sequence: TGTGCCAGCAGTTCACAGGGAAGGGGTACTGAAGCTTTCTTT.